This T cell receptor (beta chain) was recorded in a study of shared clonotypes between healthy human individuals (dated by TCRdb to about 2020). Regarding the study in general: Two women and a few men aged 18 to 49 years were included in the cohort. Per donor, three plates each were used for CD4 naive and CD4 memory, two for CD8 naive, and one for CD8 memory. Blood TCR repertoires of 5 or 6 healthy adults were deeply sequenced to estimate repertoire size and the extent of clonotype sharing between individuals. Libraries were prepared and TCR repertoires were sequenced by different laboratories using diverse techniques, in order to increase sequencing depth and limit assay-specific biases. Leukapheresis yielded between about 0.85 and 10 billion PBMCs per donor. Overall results and qualifications from the work: Pairwise subsampling indicated that sequencing depth was expected to affect the degree of clonotype sharing among donors. Only blood was sampled, and tissue TCR repertoires likely differ from those in blood. Clonotypes shared by all four sorted-subset donors showed higher generation probabilities than non-shared clonotypes. Rarefaction of sorted-subset datasets indicated incomplete sequencing despite the large sequencing depth. Larger estimated clonotype richness was generally found for naive subsets than for memory subsets. Sharing across several donors was observed for 4.5% to 6.5% of naive CD4, less than 4% of naive CD8, 2% to 2.5% of memory CD4, and about 0.38% of memory CD8 clonotypes. The genetic and exposure-history diversity represented was limited by the small number of donors.

The donors were healthy, HIV-negative adults who had no recently reported acute infections or vaccinations. All donors were Caucasian adults living in Nashville, Tennessee, USA. CD4+ T cells were enriched by magnetic negative selection; naive cells were then positively selected on CD45RA, and the negative fraction formed the memory subset. Blood was obtained by leukapheresis, after which PBMCs were separated by Ficoll-Histopaque density gradient centrifugation and cryopreserved in liquid nitrogen vapor phase. Analytical flow cytometry was used to check the purity and quantity of each magnetically sorted T cell population. From each sorted fraction, genomic DNA was isolated and quantified by UV absorbance on a Nanodrop 2000c. A remark on this clone: What antigen it recognizes has not been identified. No much larger clone is present one base from it, and per-base qualities are unavailable.

Using the deep immunoSEQ assay, TCR CDR3 regions were amplified from genomic DNA by multiplex PCR. Genomic DNA extracted from each cell subset was distributed evenly over all wells of several immunoSEQ 96-well plates, and each plate served as one replicate. For sorted subsets, around 200 ng genomic DNA, equal to about 30,000 T cell genomes, was loaded into each replicate PCR. Purified libraries were measured with a Qubit 3.0 fluorometer, size-checked on a Bioanalyzer 2100, and measured again with the KAPA Library Quantification kit. Every immunoSEQ 96-well plate was sequenced on a separate single-read 150-cycle Illumina NextSeq 550 flow cell. The source study handled its data this way. Because the immunoSEQ output held only junctional sequences and lacked quality scores, the filtering could not match the filtering applied to full-length reads. Sequences were annotated with PyIR, a Python wrapper for IgBLAST v1.9, using IMGT germline references to assign V/J genes and CDR3. Any read was removed if the V/J assignment was weak (E-value above 1e-6), the CDR3 was missing, or the read contained stop codons, out-of-frame junctions, or ambiguous translated residues. V3J clonotypes were defined by identical inferred V gene, J gene, and CDR3 amino acid sequence. Percentage overlap between repertoires was computed as shared unique clonotypes divided by the size of the smaller repertoire. RTK rarefaction, the Chao1 estimator, and Recon v2.1 estimates of unobserved clonotypes were used to assess repertoire richness. Generation probabilities were computed with OLGA for all TCRbeta clonotypes obtained by the gDNA method from several donors. Drawn from immuneACCESS, this table holds only the in-frame rearrangements with V and J called that TCRdb kept. Clones are partly lost; checked studies trace under half to an unresolved V gene and leave the rest unexplained. V and J calls and clone size are those listed in that table; D and trimming were worked out from the DNA. Here the sample has 2 million to 3 million clones; 93% occur a single time. The ten largest clones take up 0.35% to 0.45% of the sample.

This clonotype was obtained from a man in his late teens or twenties in good health. Some clones in this sample may be carry-over from other donors' samples. Sequencing was performed on naive CD4+ T cells from PBMCs. The cell subset or site label of this sample denotes: CD45RA+ positively selected.

The nucleotides are TGTGCCAGCAGTTCACCCATTACGGCTAGCGGGAGGGGCGAGCAGTACTTC. The encoded protein is CASSSPITASGRGEQYF. The sequence joins TRBV28 to TRBJ2-7; 12 junctional bases match TRBD2. Here V drops 4 bases and J drops 6 bases, and the junction holds 13 bases not matched to any gene. CDR1 is given as MDHEN and CDR2 as SYDVKM, both from the germline V gene. Counted from cysteine to phenylalanine, this CDR3 has 17 amino acids. The only DNA kept is the CDR3, 51 bases in frame from the first base.